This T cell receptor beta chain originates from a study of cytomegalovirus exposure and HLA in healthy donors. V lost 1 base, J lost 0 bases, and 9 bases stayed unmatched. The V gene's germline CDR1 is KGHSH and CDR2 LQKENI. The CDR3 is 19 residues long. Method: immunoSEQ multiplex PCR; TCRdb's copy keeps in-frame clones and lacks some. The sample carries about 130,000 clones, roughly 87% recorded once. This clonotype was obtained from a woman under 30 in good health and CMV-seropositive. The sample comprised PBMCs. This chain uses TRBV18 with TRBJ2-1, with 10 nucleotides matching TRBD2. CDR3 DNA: TGTGCCAGCTCACCACTAGGTACTAGCGGGGTGAGCTCCTACAATGAGCAGTTCTTC. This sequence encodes CASSPLGTSGVSSYNEQFF.